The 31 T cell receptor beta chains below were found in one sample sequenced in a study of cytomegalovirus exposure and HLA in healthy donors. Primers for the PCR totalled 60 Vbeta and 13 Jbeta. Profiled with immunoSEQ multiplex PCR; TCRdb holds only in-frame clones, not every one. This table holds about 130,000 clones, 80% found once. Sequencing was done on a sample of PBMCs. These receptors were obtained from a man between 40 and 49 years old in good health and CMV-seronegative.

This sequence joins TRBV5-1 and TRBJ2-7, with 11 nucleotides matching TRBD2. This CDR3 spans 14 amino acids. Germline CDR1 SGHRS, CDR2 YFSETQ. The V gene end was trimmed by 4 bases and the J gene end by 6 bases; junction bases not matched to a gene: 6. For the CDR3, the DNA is TGCGCCAGCAGCCCTAGCGGGGGGTTCGGCGAGCAGTACTTC. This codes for CASSPSGGFGEQYF.

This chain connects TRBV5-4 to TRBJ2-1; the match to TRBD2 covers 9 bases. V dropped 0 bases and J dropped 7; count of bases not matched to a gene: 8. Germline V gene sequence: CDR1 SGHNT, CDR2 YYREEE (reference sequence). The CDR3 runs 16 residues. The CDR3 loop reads CASSLDWRGGRNEQFF. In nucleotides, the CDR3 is TGTGCCAGCAGCTTGGATTGGCGGGGGGGCCGGAATGAGCAGTTCTTC.

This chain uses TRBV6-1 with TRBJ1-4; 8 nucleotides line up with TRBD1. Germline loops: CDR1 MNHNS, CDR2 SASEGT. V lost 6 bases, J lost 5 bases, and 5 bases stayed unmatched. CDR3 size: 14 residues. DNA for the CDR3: TGTGCCAGCAGGAAGGGACAGGAAAATGAAAAACTGTTTTTT. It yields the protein CASRKGQENEKLFF.

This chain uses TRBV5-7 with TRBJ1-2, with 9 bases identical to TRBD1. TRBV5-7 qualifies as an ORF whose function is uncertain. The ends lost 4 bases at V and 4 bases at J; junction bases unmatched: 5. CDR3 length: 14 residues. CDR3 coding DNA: TGTGCCAGCAGCCTCTTGACAGGGGGCTATGGCTACACCTTC. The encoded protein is CASSLLTGGYGYTF.

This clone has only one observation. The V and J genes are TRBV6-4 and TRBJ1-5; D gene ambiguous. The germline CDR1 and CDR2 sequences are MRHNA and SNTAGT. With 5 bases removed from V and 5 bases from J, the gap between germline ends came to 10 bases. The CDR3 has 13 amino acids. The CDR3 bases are TGTGCCAGCAGTCTAAGCTTGGATCAGCCCCAGCATTTT. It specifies CASSLSLDQPQHF.

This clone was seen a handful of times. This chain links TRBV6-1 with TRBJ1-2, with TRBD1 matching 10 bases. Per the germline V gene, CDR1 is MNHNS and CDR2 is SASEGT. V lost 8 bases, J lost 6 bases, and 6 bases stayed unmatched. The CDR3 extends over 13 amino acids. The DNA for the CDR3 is TGTGCCAGCCCGGGACAGGGGATTGATGGCTACACCTTC. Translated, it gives CASPGQGIDGYTF.

This CDR3 is CASSLAGGPLDTQYF. CDR3 bases: TGTGCCAGCAGTTTAGCGGGAGGGCCTCTCGATACGCAGTATTTT. The V call is TRBV28, the J call TRBJ2-3; 9 nucleotides line up with TRBD2. The CDR3 loop spans 15 amino acids. V gave up 2 bases and J gave up 6 bases; unmatched junction bases: 6. Germline CDR1 and CDR2: MDHEN and SYDVKM.

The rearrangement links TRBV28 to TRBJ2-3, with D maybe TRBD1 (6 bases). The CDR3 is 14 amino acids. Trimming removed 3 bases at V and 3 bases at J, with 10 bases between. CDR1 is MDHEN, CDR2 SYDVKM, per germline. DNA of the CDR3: TGTGCCAGCAGTTTTATAGACAGGACAGATACGCAGTATTTT. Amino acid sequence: CASSFIDRTDTQYF.

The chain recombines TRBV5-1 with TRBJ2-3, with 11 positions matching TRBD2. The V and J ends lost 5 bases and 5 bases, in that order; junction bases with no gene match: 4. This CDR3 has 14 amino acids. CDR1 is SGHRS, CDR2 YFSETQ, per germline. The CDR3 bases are TGCGCCAGCAGACTAGCGGGAGAGGAAGATACGCAGTATTTT. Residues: CASRLAGEEDTQYF.

CDR3 DNA: TGTGCCAGCAGTCCTCCGGGACAGGGGTTTAGTGGCTACACCTTC. Translating it yields CASSPPGQGFSGYTF. V is TRBV28 and J is TRBJ1-2; TRBD1 matches 10 bases. CDR3 length: 15 amino acids. V lost 5 bases, J lost 7 bases, and 10 bases stayed unmatched. Per germline, CDR1 MDHEN and CDR2 SYDVKM.

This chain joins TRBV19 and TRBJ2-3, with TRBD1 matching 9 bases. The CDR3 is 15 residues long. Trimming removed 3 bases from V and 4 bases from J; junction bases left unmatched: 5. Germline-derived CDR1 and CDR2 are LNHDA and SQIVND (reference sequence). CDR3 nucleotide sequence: TGTGCCAGTAGTATCGGACAGGGGTCAGCAGATACGCAGTATTTT. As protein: CASSIGQGSADTQYF.

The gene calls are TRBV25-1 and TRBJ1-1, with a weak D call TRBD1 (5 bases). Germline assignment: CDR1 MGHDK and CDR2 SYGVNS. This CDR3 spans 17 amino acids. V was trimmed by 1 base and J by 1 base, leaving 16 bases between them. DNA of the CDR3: TGTGCCAGCAGTGAATCGGGCGCGGGGGAGGAGAACACTGAAGCTTTCTTT. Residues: CASSESGAGEENTEAFF.

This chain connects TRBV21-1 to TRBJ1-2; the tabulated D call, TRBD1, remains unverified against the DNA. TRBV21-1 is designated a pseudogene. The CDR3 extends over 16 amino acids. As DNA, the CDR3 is TGTGCCAGCAGCAAACGTAGTCCGGGCCAGGGGTTACACTACACCTTC. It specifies CASSKRSPGQGLHYTF.

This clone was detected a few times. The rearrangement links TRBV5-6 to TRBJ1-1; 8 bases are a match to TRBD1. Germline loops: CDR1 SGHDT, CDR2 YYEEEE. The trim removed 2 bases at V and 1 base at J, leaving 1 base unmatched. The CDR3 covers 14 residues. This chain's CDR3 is CASSFQGANTEAFF. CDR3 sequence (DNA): TGTGCCAGCAGCTTTCAGGGGGCGAACACTGAAGCTTTCTTT.

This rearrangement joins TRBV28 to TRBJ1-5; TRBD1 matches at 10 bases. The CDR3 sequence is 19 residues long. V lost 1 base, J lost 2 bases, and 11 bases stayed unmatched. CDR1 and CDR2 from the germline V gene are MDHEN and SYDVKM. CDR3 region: CASSLLGGTGDWGNQPQHF. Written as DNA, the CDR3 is TGTGCCAGCAGTTTATTAGGGGGGACAGGGGATTGGGGCAATCAGCCCCAGCATTTT.

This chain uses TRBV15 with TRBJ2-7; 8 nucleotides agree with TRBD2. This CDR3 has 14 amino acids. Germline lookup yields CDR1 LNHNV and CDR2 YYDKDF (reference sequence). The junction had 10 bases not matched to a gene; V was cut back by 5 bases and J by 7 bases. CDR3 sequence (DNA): TGTGCCACCAGCGTGTTGCGGGGGGCAAGGGAGCAGTACTTC. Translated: CATSVLRGAREQYF.

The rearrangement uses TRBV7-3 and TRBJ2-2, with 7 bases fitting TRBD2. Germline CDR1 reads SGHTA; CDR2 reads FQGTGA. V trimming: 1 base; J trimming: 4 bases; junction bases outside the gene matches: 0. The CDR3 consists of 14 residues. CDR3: CASSLSGGTGELFF. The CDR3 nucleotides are TGTGCCAGCAGCTTAAGCGGGGGCACCGGGGAGCTGTTTTTT.

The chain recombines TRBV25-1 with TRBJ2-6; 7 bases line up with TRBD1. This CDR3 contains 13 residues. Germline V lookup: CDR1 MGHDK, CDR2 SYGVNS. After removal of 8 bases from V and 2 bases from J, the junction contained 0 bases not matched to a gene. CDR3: CASDRAGANVLTF. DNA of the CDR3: TGTGCCAGCGACAGGGCTGGGGCCAACGTCCTGACTTTC.

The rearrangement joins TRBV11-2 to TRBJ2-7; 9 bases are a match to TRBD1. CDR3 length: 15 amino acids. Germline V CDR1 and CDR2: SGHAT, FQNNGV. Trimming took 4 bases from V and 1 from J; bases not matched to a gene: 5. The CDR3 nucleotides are TGTGCCAGCAGCTGGACAGGGGCCATATCCTACGAGCAGTACTTC. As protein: CASSWTGAISYEQYF.

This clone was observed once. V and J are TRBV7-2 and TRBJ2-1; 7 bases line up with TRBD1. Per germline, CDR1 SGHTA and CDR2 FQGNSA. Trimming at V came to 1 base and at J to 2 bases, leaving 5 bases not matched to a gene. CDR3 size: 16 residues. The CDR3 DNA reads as TGTGCCAGCAGCTTAGGTGGGACAGTTGCCTACAATGAGCAGTTCTTC. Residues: CASSLGGTVAYNEQFF.

The chain's CDR3 is CASSLERAGNTIYF. Written as DNA, the CDR3 is TGTGCCAGCAGCTTAGAGAGGGCTGGAAACACCATATATTTT. The chain uses TRBV7-6 and TRBJ1-3; D gene uncertain. V dropped 1 base and J dropped 2 bases, with 6 bases sitting between them. This CDR3 contains 14 residues. Germline V gene data show CDR1 as SGHVS and CDR2 as FNYEAQ.

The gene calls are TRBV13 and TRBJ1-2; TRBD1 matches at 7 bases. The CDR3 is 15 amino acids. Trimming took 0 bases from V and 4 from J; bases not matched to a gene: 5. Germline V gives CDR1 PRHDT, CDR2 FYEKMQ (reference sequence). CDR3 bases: TGTGCCAGCAGCTTAGGCAACAGGGGCGGCTATGGCTACACCTTC. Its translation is CASSLGNRGGYGYTF.

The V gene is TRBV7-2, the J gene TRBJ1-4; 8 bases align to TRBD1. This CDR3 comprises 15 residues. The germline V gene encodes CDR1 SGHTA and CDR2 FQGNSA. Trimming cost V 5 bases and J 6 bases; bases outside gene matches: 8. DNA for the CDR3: TGTGCCAGCAGCGGCGGACAGGGATCATATGAAAAACTGTTTTTT. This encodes CASSGGQGSYEKLFF.

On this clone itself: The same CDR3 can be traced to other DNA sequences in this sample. The DNA for the CDR3 is TGCGCCAGCAGCTTGGGAGGACTCGGCGAGACCCAGTACTTC. Amino acids: CASSLGGLGETQYF. This sequence joins TRBV5-1 and TRBJ2-5; weak D call: TRBD2 (5 bases). Germline values: CDR1 SGHRS, CDR2 YFSETQ. CDR3 length: 14 amino acids. Trimming cost V 0 bases and J 5 bases, with 11 bases left between them. Full variable domain (rest looked up from reference TRBV5-1 and TRBJ2-5): KAGVTQTPRYLIKTRGQQVTLSCSPISGHRSVSWYQQTPGQGLQFLFEYFSETQRNKGNFPGRFSGRQFSNSRSEMNVSTLELGDSALYLCASSLGGLGETQYFGPGTRLLVL.

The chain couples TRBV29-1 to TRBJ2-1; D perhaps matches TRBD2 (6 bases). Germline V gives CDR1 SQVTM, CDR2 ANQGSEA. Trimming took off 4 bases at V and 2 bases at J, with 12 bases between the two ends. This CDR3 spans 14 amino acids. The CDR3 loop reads CSVGGAGAYNEQFF. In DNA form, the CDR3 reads TGCAGCGTTGGAGGAGCGGGCGCCTACAATGAGCAGTTCTTC.

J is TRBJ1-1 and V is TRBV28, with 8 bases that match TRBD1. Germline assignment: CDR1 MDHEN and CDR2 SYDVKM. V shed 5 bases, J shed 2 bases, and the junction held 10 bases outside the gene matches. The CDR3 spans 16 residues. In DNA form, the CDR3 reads TGTGCCAGCAGTCCTAGAACCGGGACAGGAAACACTGAAGCTTTCTTT. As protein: CASSPRTGTGNTEAFF.

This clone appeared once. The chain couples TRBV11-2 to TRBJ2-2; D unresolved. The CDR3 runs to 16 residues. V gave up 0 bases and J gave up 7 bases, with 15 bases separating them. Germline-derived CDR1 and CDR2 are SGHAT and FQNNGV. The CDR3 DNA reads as TGTGCCAGCAGCTTAGATCTACGCGTTTCGAGCGGGGAGCTGTTTTTT. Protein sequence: CASSLDLRVSSGELFF.

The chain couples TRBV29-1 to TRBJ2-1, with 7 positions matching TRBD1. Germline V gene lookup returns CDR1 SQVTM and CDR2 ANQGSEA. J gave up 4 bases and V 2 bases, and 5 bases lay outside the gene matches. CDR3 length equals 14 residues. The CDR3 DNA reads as TGCAGCGTTGAATCTGCGACAGGGTACAATGAGCAGTTCTTC. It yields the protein CSVESATGYNEQFF.

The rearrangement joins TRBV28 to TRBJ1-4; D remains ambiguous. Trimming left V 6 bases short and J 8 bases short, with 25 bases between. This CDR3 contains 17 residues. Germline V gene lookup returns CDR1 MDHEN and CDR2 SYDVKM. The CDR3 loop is CASSHSENWADGEKLFF. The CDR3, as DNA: TGTGCCAGCAGCCACAGTGAAAATTGGGCCGATGGAGAAAAACTGTTTTTT.

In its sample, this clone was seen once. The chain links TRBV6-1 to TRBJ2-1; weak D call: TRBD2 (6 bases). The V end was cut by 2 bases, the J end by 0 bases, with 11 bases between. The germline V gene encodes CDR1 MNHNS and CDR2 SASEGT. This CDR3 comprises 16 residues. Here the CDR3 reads CASSESLSGSYNEQFF. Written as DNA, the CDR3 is TGTGCCAGCAGTGAATCCCTTAGCGGCTCCTACAATGAGCAGTTCTTC.

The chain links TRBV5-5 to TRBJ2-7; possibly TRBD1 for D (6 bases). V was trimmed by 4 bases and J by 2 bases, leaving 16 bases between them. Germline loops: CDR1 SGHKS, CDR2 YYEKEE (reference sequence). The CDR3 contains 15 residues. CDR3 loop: CASSTRTVATYEQYF. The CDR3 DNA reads TGTGCCAGCAGCACGCGGACAGTAGCAACCTACGAGCAGTACTTC. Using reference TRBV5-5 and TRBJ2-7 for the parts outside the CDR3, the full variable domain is DAGVTQSPTHLIKTRGQQVTLRCSPISGHKSVSWYQQVLGQGPQFIFQYYEKEERGRGNFPDRFSARQFPNYSSELNVNALLLGDSALYLCASSTRTVATYEQYFGPGTRLTVT.